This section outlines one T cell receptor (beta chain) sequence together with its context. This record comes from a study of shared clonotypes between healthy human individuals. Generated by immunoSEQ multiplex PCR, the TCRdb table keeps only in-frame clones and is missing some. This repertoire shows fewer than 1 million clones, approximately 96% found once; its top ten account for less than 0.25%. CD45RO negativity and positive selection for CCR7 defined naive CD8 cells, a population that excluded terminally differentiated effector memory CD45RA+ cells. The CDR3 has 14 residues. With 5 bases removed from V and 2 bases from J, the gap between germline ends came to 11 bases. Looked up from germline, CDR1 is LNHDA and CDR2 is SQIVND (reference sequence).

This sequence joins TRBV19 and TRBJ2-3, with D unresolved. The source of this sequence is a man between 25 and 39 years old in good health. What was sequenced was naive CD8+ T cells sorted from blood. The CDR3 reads CASSWLETTDTQYF. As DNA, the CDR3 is TGTGCCAGTAGTTGGCTGGAAACCACAGATACGCAGTATTTT.